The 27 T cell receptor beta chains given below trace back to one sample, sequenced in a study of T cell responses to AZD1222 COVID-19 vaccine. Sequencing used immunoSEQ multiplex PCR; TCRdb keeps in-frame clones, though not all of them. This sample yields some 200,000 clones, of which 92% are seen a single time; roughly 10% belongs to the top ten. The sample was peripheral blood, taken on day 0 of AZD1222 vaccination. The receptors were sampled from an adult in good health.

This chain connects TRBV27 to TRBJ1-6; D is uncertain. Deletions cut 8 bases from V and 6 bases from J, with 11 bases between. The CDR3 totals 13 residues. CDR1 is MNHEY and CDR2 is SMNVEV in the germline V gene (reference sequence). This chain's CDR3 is CASSLRVNSPLHF. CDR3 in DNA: TGTGCCAGCTCTTTGCGGGTTAATTCACCCCTCCACTTT.

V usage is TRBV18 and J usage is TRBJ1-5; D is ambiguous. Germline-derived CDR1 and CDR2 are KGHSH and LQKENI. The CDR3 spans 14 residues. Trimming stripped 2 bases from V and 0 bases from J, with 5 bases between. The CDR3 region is CASSPSSSNQPQHF. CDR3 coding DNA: TGTGCCAGCTCACCAAGTAGTAGCAATCAGCCCCAGCATTTT.

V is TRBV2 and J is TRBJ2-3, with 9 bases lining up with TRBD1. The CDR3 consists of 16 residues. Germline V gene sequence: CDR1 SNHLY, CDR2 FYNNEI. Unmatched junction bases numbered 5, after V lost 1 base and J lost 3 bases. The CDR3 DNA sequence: TGTGCCAGCAGTGAAGGACGGACAGGGGTGACAGATACGCAGTATTTT. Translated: CASSEGRTGVTDTQYF.

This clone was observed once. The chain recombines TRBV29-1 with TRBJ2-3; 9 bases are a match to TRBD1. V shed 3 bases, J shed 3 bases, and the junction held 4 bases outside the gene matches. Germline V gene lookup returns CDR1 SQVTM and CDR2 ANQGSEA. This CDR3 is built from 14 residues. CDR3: CSVETGTGTDTQYF. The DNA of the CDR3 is TGCAGCGTTGAGACCGGGACAGGGACAGATACGCAGTATTTT.

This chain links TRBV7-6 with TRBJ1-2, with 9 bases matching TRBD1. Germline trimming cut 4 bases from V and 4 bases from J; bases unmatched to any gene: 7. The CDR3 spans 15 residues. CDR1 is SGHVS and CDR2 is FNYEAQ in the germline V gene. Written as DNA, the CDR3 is TGTGCCAGCAGCTCGTCGGACAGGGGAGGCTATGGCTACACCTTC. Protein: CASSSSDRGGYGYTF.

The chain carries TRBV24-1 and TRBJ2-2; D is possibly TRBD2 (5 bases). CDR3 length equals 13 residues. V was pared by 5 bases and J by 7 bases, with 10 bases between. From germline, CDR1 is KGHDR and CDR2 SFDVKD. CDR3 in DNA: TGTGCCACCAGTGCGCTGACTAACGGGGAGCTGTTTTTT. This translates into CATSALTNGELFF.

CDR3 coding DNA: TGTGCCAGCAGGGTGGGGATAACAGATACGCAGTATTTT. Encoded protein: CASRVGITDTQYF. V usage is TRBV12-3 or TRBV12-4 and J usage is TRBJ2-3; no clear D gene. This CDR3 has 13 amino acids. Trimming shortened V by 6 bases and J by 3 bases, and 10 bases separated the two germline ends.

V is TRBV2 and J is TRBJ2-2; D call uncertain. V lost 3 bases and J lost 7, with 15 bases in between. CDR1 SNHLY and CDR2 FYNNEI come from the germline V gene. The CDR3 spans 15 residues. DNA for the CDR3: TGTGCCAGCAGTGATCCGGCCAGCACGATCGGGGAGCTGTTTTTT. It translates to CASSDPASTIGELFF.

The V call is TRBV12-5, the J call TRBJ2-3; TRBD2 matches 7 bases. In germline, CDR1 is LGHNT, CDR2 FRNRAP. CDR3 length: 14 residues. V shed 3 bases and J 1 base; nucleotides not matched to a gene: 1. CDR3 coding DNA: TGTGCTAGTGGTTTAACTAGCGGCACAGATACGCAGTATTTT. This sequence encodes CASGLTSGTDTQYF.

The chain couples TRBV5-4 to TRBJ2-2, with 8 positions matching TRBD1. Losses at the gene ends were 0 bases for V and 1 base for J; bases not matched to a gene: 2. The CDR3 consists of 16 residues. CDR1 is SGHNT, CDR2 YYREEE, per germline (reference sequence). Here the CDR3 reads CASSLGGQGNTGELFF. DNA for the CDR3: TGTGCCAGCAGCTTGGGAGGACAGGGGAACACCGGGGAGCTGTTTTTT.

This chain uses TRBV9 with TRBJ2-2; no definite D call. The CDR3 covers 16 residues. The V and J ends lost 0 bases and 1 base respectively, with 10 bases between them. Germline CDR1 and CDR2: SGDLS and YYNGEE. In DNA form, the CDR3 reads TGTGCCAGCAGCGTAGTTGGCGCCGGGAACACCGGGGAGCTGTTTTTT. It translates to CASSVVGAGNTGELFF.

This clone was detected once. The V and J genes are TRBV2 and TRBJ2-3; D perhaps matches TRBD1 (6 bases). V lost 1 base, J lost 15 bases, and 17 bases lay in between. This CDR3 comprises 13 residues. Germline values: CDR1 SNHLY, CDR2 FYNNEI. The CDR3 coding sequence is TGTGCCAGCAGTGAAGAGGGGGATAGGCAGGAATATTTT. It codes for CASSEEGDRQEYF. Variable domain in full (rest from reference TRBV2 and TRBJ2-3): EPEVTQTPSHQVTQMGQEVILRCVPISNHLYFYWYRQILGQKVEFLVSFYNNEISEKSEIFDDQFSVERPDGSNFTLKIRSTKLEDSAMYFCASSEEGDRQEYFGPGTRLTVL.

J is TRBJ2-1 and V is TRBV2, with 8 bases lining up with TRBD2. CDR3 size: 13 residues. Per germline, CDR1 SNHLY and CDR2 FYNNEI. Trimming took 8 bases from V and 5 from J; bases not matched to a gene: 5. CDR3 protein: CASGLAYDNEQFF. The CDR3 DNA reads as TGTGCCAGCGGACTAGCTTATGACAATGAGCAGTTCTTC.

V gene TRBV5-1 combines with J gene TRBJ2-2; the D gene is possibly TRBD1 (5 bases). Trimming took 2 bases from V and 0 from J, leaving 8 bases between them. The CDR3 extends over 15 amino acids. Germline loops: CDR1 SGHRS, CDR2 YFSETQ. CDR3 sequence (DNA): TGCGCCAGCAGCTTTCCAGGGCCGAACACCGGGGAGCTGTTTTTT. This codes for CASSFPGPNTGELFF. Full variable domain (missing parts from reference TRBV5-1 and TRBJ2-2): KAGVTQTPRYLIKTRGQQVTLSCSPISGHRSVSWYQQTPGQGLQFLFEYFSETQRNKGNFPGRFSGRQFSNSRSEMNVSTLELGDSALYLCASSFPGPNTGELFFGEGSRLTVL.

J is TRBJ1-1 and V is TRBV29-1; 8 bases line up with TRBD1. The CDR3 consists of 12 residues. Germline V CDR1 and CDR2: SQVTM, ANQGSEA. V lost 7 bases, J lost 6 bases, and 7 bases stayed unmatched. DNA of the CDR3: TGCAGCGGACGCGGGACAGGATCTGAAGCTTTCTTT. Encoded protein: CSGRGTGSEAFF.

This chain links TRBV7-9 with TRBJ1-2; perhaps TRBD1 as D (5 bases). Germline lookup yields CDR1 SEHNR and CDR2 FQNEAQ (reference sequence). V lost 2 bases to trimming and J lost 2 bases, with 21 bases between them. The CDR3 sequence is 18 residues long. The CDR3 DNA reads TGTGCCAGCAGCTTATTCCCCATACGGAGGGGTAGAAACTATGGCTACACCTTC. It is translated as CASSLFPIRRGRNYGYTF. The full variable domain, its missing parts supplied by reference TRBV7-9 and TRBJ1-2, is DTGVSQNPRHKITKRGQNVTFRCDPISEHNRLYWYRQTLGQGPEFLTYFQNEAQLEKSRLLSDRFSAERPKGSFSTLEIQRTEQGDSAMYLCASSLFPIRRGRNYGYTFGSGTRLTVV.

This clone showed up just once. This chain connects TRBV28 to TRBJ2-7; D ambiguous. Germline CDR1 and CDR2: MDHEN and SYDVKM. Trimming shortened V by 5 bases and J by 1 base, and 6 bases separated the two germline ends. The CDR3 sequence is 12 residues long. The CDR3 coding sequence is TGTGCCAGCAGTCTCTCTTCCTACGAGCAGTACTTC. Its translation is CASSLSSYEQYF.

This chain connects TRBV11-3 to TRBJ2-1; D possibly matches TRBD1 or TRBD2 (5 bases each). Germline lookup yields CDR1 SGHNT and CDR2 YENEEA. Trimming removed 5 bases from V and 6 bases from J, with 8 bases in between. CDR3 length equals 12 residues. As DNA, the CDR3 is TGTGCCAGCAGCCGGGACCTCAATGAGCAGTTCTTC. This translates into CASSRDLNEQFF. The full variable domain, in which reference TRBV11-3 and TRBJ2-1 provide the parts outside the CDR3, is EAGVVQSPRYKIIEKKQPVAFWCNPISGHNTLYWYLQNLGQGPELLIRYENEEAVDDSQLPKDRFSAERLKGVDSTLKIQPAELGDSAVYLCASSRDLNEQFFGPGTRLTVL.

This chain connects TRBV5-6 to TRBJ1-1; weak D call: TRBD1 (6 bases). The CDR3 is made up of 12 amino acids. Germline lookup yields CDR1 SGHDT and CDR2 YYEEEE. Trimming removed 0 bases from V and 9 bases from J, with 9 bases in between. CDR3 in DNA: TGTGCCAGCAGCTTGGGGCAGGGGAAAGCTTTCTTT. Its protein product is CASSLGQGKAFF.

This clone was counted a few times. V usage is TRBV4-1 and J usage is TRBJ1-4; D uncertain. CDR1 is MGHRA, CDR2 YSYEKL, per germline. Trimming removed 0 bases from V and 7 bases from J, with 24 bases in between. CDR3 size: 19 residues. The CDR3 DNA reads TGCGCCAGCAGCCAAGATCCCCCACAACTGAGGCTGGGCGCTGAAAAACTGTTTTTT. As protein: CASSQDPPQLRLGAEKLFF.

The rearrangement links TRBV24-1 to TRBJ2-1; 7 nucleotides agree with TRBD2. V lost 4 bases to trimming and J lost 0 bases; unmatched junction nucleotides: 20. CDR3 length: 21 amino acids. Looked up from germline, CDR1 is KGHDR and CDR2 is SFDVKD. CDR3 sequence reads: CATSDSRLKGGGTNSYNEQFF. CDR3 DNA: TGTGCCACCAGTGACTCCCGCCTGAAGGGCGGGGGAACCAACTCCTACAATGAGCAGTTCTTC.

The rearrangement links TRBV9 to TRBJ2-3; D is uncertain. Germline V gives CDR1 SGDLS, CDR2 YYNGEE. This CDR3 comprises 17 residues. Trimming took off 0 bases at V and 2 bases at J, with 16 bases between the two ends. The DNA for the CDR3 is TGTGCCAGCAGCGTAGCTAGGAGCAGCCAAACCACAGATACGCAGTATTTT. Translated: CASSVARSSQTTDTQYF.

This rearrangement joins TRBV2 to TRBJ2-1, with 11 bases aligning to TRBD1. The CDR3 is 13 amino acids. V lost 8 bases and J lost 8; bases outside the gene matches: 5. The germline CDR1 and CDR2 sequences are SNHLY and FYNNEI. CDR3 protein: CASGTGGGDEQFF. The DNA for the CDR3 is TGTGCCAGCGGGACAGGGGGAGGCGATGAGCAGTTCTTC.

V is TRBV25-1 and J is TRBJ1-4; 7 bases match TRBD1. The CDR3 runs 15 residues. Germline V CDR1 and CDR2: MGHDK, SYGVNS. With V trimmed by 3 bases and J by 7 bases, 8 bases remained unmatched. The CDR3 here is CASSEHRGGREKLFF. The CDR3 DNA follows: TGTGCCAGCAGTGAGCACAGGGGAGGGCGTGAAAAACTGTTTTTT. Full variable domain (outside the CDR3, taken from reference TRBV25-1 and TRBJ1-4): EADIYQTPRYLVIGTGKKITLECSQTMGHDKMYWYQQDPGMELHLIHYSYGVNSTEKGDLSSESTVSRIRTEHFPLTLESARPSHTSQYLCASSEHRGGREKLFFGSGTQLSVL.

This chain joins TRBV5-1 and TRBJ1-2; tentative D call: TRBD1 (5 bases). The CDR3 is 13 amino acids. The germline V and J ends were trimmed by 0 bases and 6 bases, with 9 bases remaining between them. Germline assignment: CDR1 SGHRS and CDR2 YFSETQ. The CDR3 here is CASSLAAGDGYTF. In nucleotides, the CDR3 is TGCGCCAGCAGCTTGGCCGCGGGGGATGGCTACACCTTC.

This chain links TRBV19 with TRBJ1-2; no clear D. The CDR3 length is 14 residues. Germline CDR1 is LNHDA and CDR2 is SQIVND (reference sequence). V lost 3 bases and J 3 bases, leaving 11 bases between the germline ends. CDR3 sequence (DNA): TGTGCCAGTAGTATTATCGGGCCGTACTATGGCTACACCTTC. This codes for CASSIIGPYYGYTF.

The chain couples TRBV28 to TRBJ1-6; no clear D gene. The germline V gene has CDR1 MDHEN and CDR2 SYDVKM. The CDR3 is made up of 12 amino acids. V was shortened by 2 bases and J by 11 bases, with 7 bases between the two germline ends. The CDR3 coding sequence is TGTGCCAGCAGTTTACCCGGGACACCCCTCCACTTT. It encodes CASSLPGTPLHF.